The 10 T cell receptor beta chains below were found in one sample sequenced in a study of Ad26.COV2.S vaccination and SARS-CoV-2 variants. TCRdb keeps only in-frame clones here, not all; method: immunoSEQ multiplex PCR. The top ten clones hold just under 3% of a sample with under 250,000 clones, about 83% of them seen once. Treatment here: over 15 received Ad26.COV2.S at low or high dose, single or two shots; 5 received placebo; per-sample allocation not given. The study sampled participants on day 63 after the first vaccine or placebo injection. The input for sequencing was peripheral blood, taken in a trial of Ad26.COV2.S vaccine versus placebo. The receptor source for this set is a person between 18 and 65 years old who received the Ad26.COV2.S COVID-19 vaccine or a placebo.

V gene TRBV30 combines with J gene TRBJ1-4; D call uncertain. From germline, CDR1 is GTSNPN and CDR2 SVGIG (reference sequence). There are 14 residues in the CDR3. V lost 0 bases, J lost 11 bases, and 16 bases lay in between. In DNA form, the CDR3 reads TGTGCCTGGAGTGTATCTACATCCTTGGGGAAACTGTTTTTT. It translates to CAWSVSTSLGKLFF.

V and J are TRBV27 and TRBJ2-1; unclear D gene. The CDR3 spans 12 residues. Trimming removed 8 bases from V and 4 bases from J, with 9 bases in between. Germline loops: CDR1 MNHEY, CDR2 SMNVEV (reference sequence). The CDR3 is CASLDRYNEQFF. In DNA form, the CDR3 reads TGTGCCAGCCTGGACCGATACAATGAGCAGTTCTTC.

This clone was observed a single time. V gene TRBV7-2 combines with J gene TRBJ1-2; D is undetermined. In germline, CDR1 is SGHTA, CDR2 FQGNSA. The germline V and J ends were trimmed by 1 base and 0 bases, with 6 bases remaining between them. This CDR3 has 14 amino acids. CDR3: CTSSLEGSNYGYTF. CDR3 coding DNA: TGTACCAGCAGCTTAGAGGGATCTAACTATGGCTACACCTTC.

The CDR3 spells CASSLTATSGNTIYF. The CDR3 bases are TGCGCCAGCAGCTTGACAGCGACCTCTGGAAACACCATATATTTT. This chain connects TRBV5-1 to TRBJ1-3; D remains ambiguous. The CDR3 is 15 residues long. Trimming took off 1 base at V and 0 bases at J, with 8 bases between the two ends. Germline V gives CDR1 SGHRS, CDR2 YFSETQ.

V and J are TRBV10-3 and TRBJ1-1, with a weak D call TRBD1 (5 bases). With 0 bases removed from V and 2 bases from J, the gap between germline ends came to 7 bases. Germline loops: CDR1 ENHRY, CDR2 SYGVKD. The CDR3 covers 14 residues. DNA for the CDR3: TGTGCCATCAGTGAGTCGGGACGAAACACTGAAGCTTTCTTT. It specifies CAISESGRNTEAFF.

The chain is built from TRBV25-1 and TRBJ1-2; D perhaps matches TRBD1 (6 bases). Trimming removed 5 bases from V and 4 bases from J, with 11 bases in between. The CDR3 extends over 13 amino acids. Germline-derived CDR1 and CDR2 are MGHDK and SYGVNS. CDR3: CASSLRGTYGYTF. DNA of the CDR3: TGTGCCAGCAGTCTCAGGGGCACCTATGGCTACACCTTC.

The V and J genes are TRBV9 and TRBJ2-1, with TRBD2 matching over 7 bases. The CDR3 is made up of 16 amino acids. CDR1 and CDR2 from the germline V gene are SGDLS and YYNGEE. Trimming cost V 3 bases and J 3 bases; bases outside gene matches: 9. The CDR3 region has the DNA TGTGCCAGCAGCGAAAGAGCGGGAACAAGCTACAATGAGCAGTTCTTC. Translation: CASSERAGTSYNEQFF.

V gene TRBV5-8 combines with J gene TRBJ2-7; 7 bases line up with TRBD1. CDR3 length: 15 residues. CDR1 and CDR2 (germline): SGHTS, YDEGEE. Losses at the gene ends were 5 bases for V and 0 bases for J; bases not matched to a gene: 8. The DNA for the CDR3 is TGTGCCAGCAGTCGGGACAGTTTTAGCTCCTACGAGCAGTACGTC. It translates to CASSRDSFSSYEQYV.

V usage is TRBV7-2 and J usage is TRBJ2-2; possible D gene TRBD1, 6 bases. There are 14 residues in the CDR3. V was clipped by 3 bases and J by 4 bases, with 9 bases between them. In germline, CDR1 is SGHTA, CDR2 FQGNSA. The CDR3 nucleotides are TGTGCCAGCAGCTTTCAGGGGACCACCGGGGAGCTGTTTTTT. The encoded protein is CASSFQGTTGELFF.

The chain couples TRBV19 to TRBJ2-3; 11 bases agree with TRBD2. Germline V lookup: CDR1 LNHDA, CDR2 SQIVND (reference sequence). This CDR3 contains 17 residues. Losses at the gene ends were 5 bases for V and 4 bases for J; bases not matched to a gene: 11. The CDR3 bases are TGTGCCAGTAGTTCCTCCCTACTAGCGGGAGTGGCAGATACGCAGTATTTT. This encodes CASSSSLLAGVADTQYF.